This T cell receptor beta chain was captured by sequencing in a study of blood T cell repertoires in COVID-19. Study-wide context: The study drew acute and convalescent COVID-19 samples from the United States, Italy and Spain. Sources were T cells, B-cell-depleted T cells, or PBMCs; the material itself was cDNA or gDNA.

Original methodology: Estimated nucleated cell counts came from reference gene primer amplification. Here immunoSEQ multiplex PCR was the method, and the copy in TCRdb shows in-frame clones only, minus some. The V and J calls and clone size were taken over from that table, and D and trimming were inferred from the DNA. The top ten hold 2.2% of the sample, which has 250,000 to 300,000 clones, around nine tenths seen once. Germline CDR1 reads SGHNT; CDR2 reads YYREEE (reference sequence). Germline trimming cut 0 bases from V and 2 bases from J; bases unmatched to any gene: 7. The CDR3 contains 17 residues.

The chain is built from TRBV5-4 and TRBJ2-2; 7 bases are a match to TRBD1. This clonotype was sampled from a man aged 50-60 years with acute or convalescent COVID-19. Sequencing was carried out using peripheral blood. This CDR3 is CASSLDVGTANTGELFF. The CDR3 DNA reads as TGTGCCAGCAGCTTGGATGTGGGGACAGCAAACACCGGGGAGCTGTTTTTT.